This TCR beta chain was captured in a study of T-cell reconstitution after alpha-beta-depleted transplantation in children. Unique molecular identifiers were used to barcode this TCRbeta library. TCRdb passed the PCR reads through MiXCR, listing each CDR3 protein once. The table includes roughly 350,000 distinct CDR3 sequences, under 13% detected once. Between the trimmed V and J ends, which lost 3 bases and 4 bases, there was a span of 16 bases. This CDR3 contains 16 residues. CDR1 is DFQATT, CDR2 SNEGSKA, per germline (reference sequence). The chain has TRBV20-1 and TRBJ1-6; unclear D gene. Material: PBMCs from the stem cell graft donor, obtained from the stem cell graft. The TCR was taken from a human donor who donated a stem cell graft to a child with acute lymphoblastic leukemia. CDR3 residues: CSARSPAEPYNSPLHF. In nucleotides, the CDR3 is TGCAGTGCTAGGTCGCCAGCGGAACCTTATAATTCACCCCTCCACTTT.